This T cell receptor beta chain was obtained from a study of beta chain features in type 1 diabetes. Study-level findings and limits: A closer apparent resemblance between naive, central memory and Treg TCRB repertoires was seen in patients than in healthy donors. Across all four CD4+ subsets, people with type 1 diabetes showed modestly shorter TCRB CDR3s. It was possible that PCR favored shorter templates, equally so in patients and controls.

Isolated RNA was reverse transcribed in full, so expressed TCRB transcripts were sequenced. The repertoire was sequenced with immunoSEQ multiplex PCR; TCRdb's copy has only in-frame clones and lacks some. Of 600,000 to 700,000 clones in the sample, 9.5% to 15% are singletons; the top ten hold around 0.12%. With regard to this clone: Its antigen is unidentified.

CDR3 length: 15 residues. Germline values: CDR1 PRHDT, CDR2 FYEKMQ (reference sequence). Trimming left V 5 bases short and J 1 base short, with 13 bases between. This chain uses TRBV13 with TRBJ2-3, with TRBD1 as a possible D gene (6 bases). What was sequenced was naive CD4+ T cells from blood. The receptor was derived from a man aged 30 to 45 with type 1 diabetes. The CDR3 loop reads CASSRNRVRTDTQYF. In DNA, the CDR3 is TGTGCCAGCAGCCGGAACAGGGTCCGCACAGATACGCAGTATTTT.